A single sample is the source of the 30 T cell receptor beta chains below, sequenced in a study of Ad26.COV2.S vaccination and SARS-CoV-2 variants (TCRdb year 2021). Libraries were prepared through the immunoSEQ multiplex PCR assay. The immuneACCESS repertoire file appears here via TCRdb, limited to in-frame rearrangements. These files lack a portion of the clones; in checked studies, under half of the deficit traces to unresolved V genes, and the cause of the others is not known. The sample table holds roughly 320,000 clones, of which about 82% were seen once. About 2.1% of the sample lies in the top ten. The treatment or condition label corresponds to: 15 to 20 received Ad26.COV2.S at low or high dose, single or two shots; about five received placebo; per-sample allocation not given. For vaccine and placebo recipients, the sequenced repertoires came from samples collected on day 63 after the first injection.

Sequenced here: peripheral blood, sampled in a trial of Ad26.COV2.S vaccine versus placebo. These receptors all come from a person aged 18 to 59 who received the Ad26.COV2.S COVID-19 vaccine or a placebo.

V gene TRBV10-3 combines with J gene TRBJ2-7; 9 bases are shared with TRBD1. The length of the CDR3 is 16 residues. CDR1 ENHRY and CDR2 SYGVKD come from the germline V gene. Germline trimming cut 3 bases from V and 2 bases from J; bases unmatched to any gene: 8. The CDR3 is CAISEGQGSFTYEQYF. In nucleotides, the CDR3 is TGTGCCATCAGTGAAGGACAGGGGTCCTTCACCTACGAGCAGTACTTC.

This clone was seen at least ten times. The sample holds other DNA sequences that translate to the same CDR3. The chain has TRBV9 and TRBJ2-5; D gene unclear. Between the trimmed V and J ends, which lost 0 bases and 0 bases, there was a span of 9 bases. The CDR3 extends over 15 amino acids. CDR1 and CDR2 (germline): SGDLS, YYNGEE. CDR3 sequence (DNA): TGTGCCAGCAGCGTAGGAGTTATGGACCAAGAGACCCAGTACTTC. Residues: CASSVGVMDQETQYF.

The chain joins TRBV27 to TRBJ1-2; tentative D call: TRBD1 (6 bases). The V end was cut by 1 base, the J end by 0 bases, with 21 bases between. Germline-derived CDR1 and CDR2 are MNHEY and SMNVEV (reference sequence). CDR3 length: 19 residues. The chain's CDR3 is CASSLWGGGTDPTNYGYTF. CDR3 coding DNA: TGTGCCAGCAGTTTATGGGGGGGCGGGACGGACCCCACTAACTATGGCTACACCTTC.

J is TRBJ1-6 and V is TRBV5-1; 10 nucleotides agree with TRBD1. The V and J ends lost 4 bases and 9 bases, in that order; junction bases with no gene match: 7. Germline assignment: CDR1 SGHRS and CDR2 YFSETQ. This CDR3 is built from 15 residues. Here the CDR3 reads CASSVGQGSSSPLHF. The CDR3 DNA follows: TGCGCCAGCAGCGTGGGACAGGGGAGCAGTTCACCCCTCCACTTT.

V is TRBV19 and J is TRBJ2-5, with D perhaps matching TRBD1 (5 bases). The CDR3 has 12 amino acids. Germline assignment: CDR1 LNHDA and CDR2 SQIVND (reference sequence). The germline V and J ends were trimmed by 3 bases and 4 bases, with 6 bases remaining between them. The CDR3 sequence is CASSMQGETQYF. Written as DNA, the CDR3 is TGTGCCAGTAGTATGCAGGGAGAGACCCAGTACTTC.

This chain links TRBV3-1 (or the pseudogene TRBV3-2) with TRBJ1-2; D is perhaps TRBD1 (6 bases). The CDR3 consists of 17 residues. Trimming removed 2 bases from V and 4 bases from J, with 20 bases in between. Germline CDR1 is LGHDT and CDR2 is YNNKEL (reference sequence). In nucleotides, the CDR3 is TGTGCCAGCAGCCAATCTTCCAGGGGAATACGGGGCTATGGCTACACCTTC. Amino acids: CASSQSSRGIRGYGYTF.

The rearrangement uses TRBV18 and TRBJ1-2, with D possibly TRBD1 on 6 matching bases. CDR1 and CDR2 (germline): KGHSH, LQKENI. CDR3 length: 15 residues. V was trimmed by 6 bases and J by 5 bases, leaving 19 bases between them. The CDR3, as DNA: TGTGCCAGCTCGGTTAACCGGGACATATCGTATGGCTACACCTTC. Amino acid sequence: CASSVNRDISYGYTF.

The rearrangement uses TRBV9 and TRBJ2-7; 9 bases line up with TRBD1. Looked up from germline, CDR1 is SGDLS and CDR2 is YYNGEE. The V segment lost 3 bases and the J segment 7 bases; nucleotides outside the gene matches: 20. The CDR3 is 18 residues long. The CDR3 loop reads CASSEGDRVRGEVREQYF. The CDR3 DNA follows: TGTGCCAGCAGCGAGGGGGACAGGGTACGGGGTGAAGTGCGGGAGCAGTACTTC.

The V and J genes are TRBV9 and TRBJ2-3; 8 bases align to TRBD2. Germline CDR1 is SGDLS and CDR2 is YYNGEE. V shed 4 bases and J 3 bases; nucleotides not matched to a gene: 13. This CDR3 has 17 residues. This chain's CDR3 is CASSTSPGTRRTDTQYF. CDR3 sequence (DNA): TGTGCCAGCAGCACTTCCCCCGGGACTAGAAGGACAGATACGCAGTATTTT.

The genes are TRBV28 and TRBJ2-6; 7 nucleotides align to TRBD1. Germline V gene sequence: CDR1 MDHEN, CDR2 SYDVKM. This CDR3 contains 18 residues. J lost 1 base, V lost 7 bases, and 13 bases had no gene match. The CDR3 DNA sequence: TGTGCCAGCACCTTGGGGACAGCCACATTTTCTGGGGCCAACGTCCTGACTTTC. Its protein is CASTLGTATFSGANVLTF.

This clone was seen once. This sequence joins TRBV19 and TRBJ1-2; TRBD1 matches at 8 bases. J gave up 5 bases and V 7 bases, and 12 bases lay outside the gene matches. The CDR3 is 15 amino acids. Germline-derived CDR1 and CDR2 are LNHDA and SQIVND (reference sequence). In nucleotides, the CDR3 is TGTGCCAGTACTTCGCAGGGGGCGAGGGGTTATGGCTACACCTTC. Protein product: CASTSQGARGYGYTF. The entire variable domain, with the rest obtained from reference TRBV19 and TRBJ1-2, is as follows: DGGITQSPKYLFRKEGQNVTLSCEQNLNHDAMYWYRQDPGQGLRLIYYSQIVNDFQKGDIAEGYSVSREKKESFPLTVTSAQKNPTAFYLCASTSQGARGYGYTFGSGTRLTVV.

This clone was observed a single time. The DNA of the CDR3 is TGTGCCAGCAGCCAAGTACAGGGCCCTGGAAACACCATATATTTT. This translates into CASSQVQGPGNTIYF. The chain couples TRBV3-1 (or the pseudogene TRBV3-2) to TRBJ1-3, with a tentative D call TRBD1 (6 bases). Germline V CDR1 and CDR2: LGHDT, YNNKEL (reference sequence). Trimming cost V 1 base and J 2 bases, with 9 bases left between them. The CDR3 runs to 15 residues.

V gene TRBV29-1 combines with J gene TRBJ1-6, with D possibly TRBD1 on 5 matching bases. CDR1 and CDR2 from the germline V gene are SQVTM and ANQGSEA. V gave up 1 base and J gave up 7 bases, with 8 bases separating them. CDR3 length equals 13 residues. The CDR3 region has the DNA TGCAGCGTTGAAGTGACAGCCAATTCACCCCTCCACTTT. This sequence encodes CSVEVTANSPLHF.

The V and J genes are TRBV29-1 and TRBJ2-3; 8 bases agree with TRBD1. CDR3 length equals 13 residues. The V and J ends lost 7 bases and 2 bases, in that order; junction bases with no gene match: 5. Germline values: CDR1 SQVTM, CDR2 ANQGSEA. CDR3 nucleotide sequence: TGCAGCGGGACAGGGCTTTACACAGATACGCAGTATTTT. This gives the protein CSGTGLYTDTQYF.

V is TRBV11-3 and J is TRBJ2-4; 9 nucleotides line up with TRBD1. Trimming at V came to 5 bases and at J to 6 bases, leaving 5 bases not matched to a gene. Looked up from germline, CDR1 is SGHNT and CDR2 is YENEEA. This CDR3 comprises 14 residues. For the CDR3, the DNA is TGTGCCAGCAGCCACCTGGACAGGGGAAACATTCAGTACTTC. Its protein product is CASSHLDRGNIQYF. Full variable domain (remainder filled in from reference TRBV11-3 and TRBJ2-4): EAGVVQSPRYKIIEKKQPVAFWCNPISGHNTLYWYLQNLGQGPELLIRYENEEAVDDSQLPKDRFSAERLKGVDSTLKIQPAELGDSAVYLCASSHLDRGNIQYFGAGTRLSVL.

This clone occurred many times. The chain is built from TRBV19 and TRBJ1-1; possible D gene TRBD1, 5 bases. Germline V gene data show CDR1 as LNHDA and CDR2 as SQIVND (reference sequence). The CDR3 spans 13 residues. V was cut by 6 bases and J by 0 bases, with 8 bases left in between. For the CDR3, the DNA is TGTGCCAGTAGGACAGACATGAACACTGAAGCTTTCTTT. Protein product: CASRTDMNTEAFF.

The CDR3 DNA reads TGCGCCAGCAGCTTGCCATCAGGGAGCACTGAAGCTTTCTTT. This gives the protein CASSLPSGSTEAFF. The chain combines TRBV5-1 with TRBJ1-1; possible D gene TRBD1, 5 bases. The CDR3 has 14 residues. V lost 1 base, J lost 4 bases, and 11 bases lay in between. Germline CDR1 is SGHRS and CDR2 is YFSETQ.

The chain uses TRBV5-8 and TRBJ1-2; tentatively, D is TRBD1 (6 bases). The germline V gene encodes CDR1 SGHTS and CDR2 YDEGEE. The CDR3 is 16 amino acids. Trimming pared 2 bases from V and 2 bases from J, leaving 16 bases between. Written as DNA, the CDR3 is TGTGCCAGCAGCTTAACAGGGACGGCGAGAAACTATGGCTACACCTTC. Translating it yields CASSLTGTARNYGYTF.

On this clone itself: Other DNA sequences in the same sample also yield this CDR3. The V and J genes are TRBV7-6 and TRBJ1-1; D remains unclear. CDR1 is SGHVS, CDR2 FNYEAQ, per germline. V lost 1 base and J 0 bases, leaving 9 bases between the germline ends. CDR3 length: 15 residues. For the CDR3, the DNA is TGTGCCAGCAGCTTAGGAGGCGGGATGAACACTGAAGCTTTCTTT. This translates into CASSLGGGMNTEAFF.

V is TRBV5-1 and J is TRBJ2-1; 14 bases align to TRBD2. This CDR3 is 14 amino acids long. The germline V gene encodes CDR1 SGHRS and CDR2 YFSETQ. With 4 bases clipped from V and 10 bases from J, the junction kept 4 bases outside the gene matches. CDR3 sequence: CASSTGTSGGEQFF. For the CDR3, the DNA is TGCGCCAGCAGCACCGGGACTAGCGGGGGAGAGCAGTTCTTC. The variable domain in full, with the rest retrieved from reference TRBV5-1 and TRBJ2-1, is KAGVTQTPRYLIKTRGQQVTLSCSPISGHRSVSWYQQTPGQGLQFLFEYFSETQRNKGNFPGRFSGRQFSNSRSEMNVSTLELGDSALYLCASSTGTSGGEQFFGPGTRLTVL.

In regard to this clone: Other DNA sequences in the sample encode the same CDR3. The CDR3 loop is CASSPLGGETQYF. The CDR3 DNA follows: TGTGCCAGCTCACCACTGGGCGGAGAGACCCAGTACTTC. V and J are TRBV18 and TRBJ2-5, with D hard to call. Germline assignment: CDR1 KGHSH and CDR2 LQKENI. CDR3 length: 13 residues. V was clipped by 1 base and J by 4 bases, with 7 bases between them.

The chain carries TRBV3-1 (or the pseudogene TRBV3-2) and TRBJ1-3, with TRBD1 as a possible D gene (6 bases). V was shortened by 3 bases and J by 0 bases, with 12 bases between the two germline ends. CDR1 and CDR2 (germline): LGHDT, YNNKEL (reference sequence). This CDR3 comprises 16 residues. The CDR3 is CASSHVQGASGNTIYF. The CDR3 DNA sequence: TGTGCCAGCAGCCACGTACAGGGAGCCTCTGGAAACACCATATATTTT.

The V and J genes are TRBV19 and TRBJ2-2, with TRBD1 identical over 7 bases. The length of the CDR3 is 16 residues. The V gene's germline CDR1 is LNHDA and CDR2 SQIVND (reference sequence). Trimming at V came to 6 bases and at J to 4 bases, leaving 11 bases not matched to a gene. In nucleotides, the CDR3 is TGTGCCAGTAGCTTTGACAGGGAAAGACGCACCGGGGAGCTGTTTTTT. Its translation is CASSFDRERRTGELFF.

This rearrangement joins TRBV7-9 to TRBJ1-2, with D possibly being TRBD1 (5 bases). Germline V gives CDR1 SEHNR, CDR2 FQNEAQ (reference sequence). Trimming removed 5 bases from V and 2 bases from J, with 21 bases in between. This CDR3 has 17 residues. The CDR3 DNA reads as TGTGCCAGCAGCATACTAGAGCCCCAGGGAGAAAACTATGGCTACACCTTC. It specifies CASSILEPQGENYGYTF.

In DNA, the CDR3 is TGTGCCAGCAGCCCGGGACTAGCGGGGACTCGAAGGGAGACCCAGTACTTC. This encodes CASSPGLAGTRRETQYF. This rearrangement joins TRBV6-2 or TRBV6-3 to TRBJ2-5; 13 nucleotides match TRBD2. There are 17 residues in the CDR3. CDR1 and CDR2 (germline): MNHEY, SVGEGT. V shed 6 bases and J 5 bases; nucleotides not matched to a gene: 12.

The rearrangement uses TRBV5-1 and TRBJ1-2; D is unclear. The CDR3 covers 14 residues. Per germline, CDR1 SGHRS and CDR2 YFSETQ. Between the trimmed V and J ends, which lost 6 bases and 7 bases, there was a span of 19 bases. CDR3 protein: CASTETDGPPGYTF. CDR3 nucleotide sequence: TGCGCCAGCACCGAAACGGACGGGCCCCCTGGCTACACCTTC.

The rearrangement joins TRBV19 to TRBJ2-7; D is uncertain. There are 14 residues in the CDR3. Germline V lookup: CDR1 LNHDA, CDR2 SQIVND (reference sequence). V lost 5 bases, J lost 2 bases, and 13 bases lay in between. CDR3 protein: CASSGRNTPYEQYF. CDR3 in DNA: TGTGCCAGTAGTGGTCGTAACACCCCCTACGAGCAGTACTTC. The full variable domain, in which reference TRBV19 and TRBJ2-7 provide the parts outside the CDR3, is DGGITQSPKYLFRKEGQNVTLSCEQNLNHDAMYWYRQDPGQGLRLIYYSQIVNDFQKGDIAEGYSVSREKKESFPLTVTSAQKNPTAFYLCASSGRNTPYEQYFGPGTRLTVT.

The chain has TRBV27 and TRBJ2-1, with D unresolved. This CDR3 is built from 12 residues. Germline V gene sequence: CDR1 MNHEY, CDR2 SMNVEV (reference sequence). With 7 bases removed from V and 3 bases from J, the gap between germline ends came to 7 bases. The CDR3 here is CASKRNYNEQFF. The CDR3 region has the DNA TGTGCCAGCAAAAGAAACTACAATGAGCAGTTCTTC.

The chain carries TRBV24-1 and TRBJ2-1, with 7 nucleotides matching TRBD2. The V segment lost 2 bases and the J segment 7 bases; nucleotides outside the gene matches: 7. This CDR3 has 15 amino acids. CDR1 is KGHDR and CDR2 is SFDVKD in the germline V gene. CDR3 DNA: TGTGCCACCAGTGATTCCCTGGGAGGGGAGAATGAGCAGTTCTTC. Translating gives CATSDSLGGENEQFF.

V usage is TRBV2 and J usage is TRBJ2-3; D perhaps matches TRBD1 (5 bases). V shed 4 bases and J shed 2 bases, with 28 bases lying between them. CDR1 SNHLY and CDR2 FYNNEI come from the germline V gene. The CDR3 totals 20 residues. CDR3 nucleotides: TGTGCCAGCAGTGTTTCGGCCCTAGGGGATGGTGGGCCTTTCACAGATACGCAGTATTTT. Translated: CASSVSALGDGGPFTDTQYF.